The rows below give T cell receptor beta chains drawn from one sample of a study of control samples from healthy donors and cancer patients. The table came from immunoSEQ multiplex PCR; TCRdb's copy has only in-frame clones and leaves some out. Among under 450,000 clones listed, approximately 92% were seen once. Sequenced sample: PBMCs. All receptors derive from a man aged 35 to 55 with head and neck cancer. CDR3s include the opening cysteine and the closing phenylalanine or tryptophan. The D gene is left open where the match is weak. Expanded clones are given a class, and other clones once, few, many or no size at all.

cdr3_length,v_call,d_call,clone_size,j_call,cdr3_nt,cdr3_aa
18,TRBV5-4,NA,NA,TRBJ2-7,TGTGCCAGCAGCTCCCTCTACCTGACTAGTTTGGGGCGCTACGAGCAGTACTTC,CASSSLYLTSLGRYEQYF
14,TRBV4-1,NA,NA,TRBJ2-3,TGCGCCAGCAGCTTACCAGGGGGCACAGATACGCAGTATTTT,CASSLPGGTDTQYF
11,TRBV30,NA,NA,TRBJ2-7,TGTGCCTGGAGTGTTAGGGACGAGCAGTACTTC,CAWSVRDEQYF
13,TRBV30,TRBD2,NA,TRBJ2-3,TGTGCCTGGAGTGTAGCGACTAGCCGTACGCAGTATTTT,CAWSVATSRTQYF
14,TRBV5-1,NA,NA,TRBJ2-7,TGCGCCAGCAGCTCCGGGACTGCGCAGGACGAGCAGTACTTC,CASSSGTAQDEQYF
14,TRBV7-9,NA,NA,TRBJ2-7,TGTGCCAGCAGCCCCCAGCGGCAGAACTACGAGCAGTACTTC,CASSPQRQNYEQYF
16,TRBV6-1,TRBD2,NA,TRBJ2-2,TGTGCCAGCAGTGAACGTAGCGGGAGGGCCGGCGGGGAGCTGTTTTTT,CASSERSGRAGGELFF
14,TRBV11-2,NA,NA,TRBJ2-2,TGTGCCAGCAGCTTAGATTTACGCACCGGGGAGCTGTTTTTT,CASSLDLRTGELFF
12,TRBV20-1,TRBD2,few,TRBJ2-5,TGCAGTGCTAGTGTACGGGAGGTGACCCAGTACTTC,CSASVREVTQYF
14,TRBV15,NA,NA,TRBJ2-7,TGTGCCACCAGCAGAGCTGACGGTACCTACGAGCAGTACTTC,CATSRADGTYEQYF
13,TRBV6-2/TRBV6-3,NA,NA,TRBJ2-5,TGTGCCAGCAGTTACCAGGGTCGTGAGACCCAGTACTTC,CASSYQGRETQYF
18,TRBV6-2/TRBV6-3,TRBD1,few,TRBJ2-7,TGTGCCAGCAGTTACTCGAAGAACCGACAGGGACCCTCAACCGAGCAGTACTTC,CASSYSKNRQGPSTEQYF
16,TRBV5-4,TRBD1,NA,TRBJ2-2,TGTGCCAGCAGCGCGAGACAGGGGGCGAACACCGGGGAGCTGTTTTTT,CASSARQGANTGELFF
16,TRBV11-2,NA,NA,TRBJ2-1,TGTGCCAGCAGCCCACAGGGGACTCAATCTTACAATGAGCAGTTCTTC,CASSPQGTQSYNEQFF
13,TRBV5-1,NA,NA,TRBJ1-1,TGCGCCAGCAGCTTGGGGGTAAACACTGAAGCTTTCTTT,CASSLGVNTEAFF
14,TRBV6-5,TRBD2,NA,TRBJ2-5,TGTGCCAGCAGACCAGCGGGGGTCGTCGAGACCCAGTACTTC,CASRPAGVVETQYF
18,TRBV6-2/TRBV6-3,NA,NA,TRBJ2-2,TGTGCCAGCAGCTCCGGGACACAGTTTAAATCGAACACCGGGGAGCTGTTTTTT,CASSSGTQFKSNTGELFF
14,TRBV6-5,NA,NA,TRBJ1-5,TGTGCCAGCAGTTACTCTACTAAGGGTCAGCCCCAGCATTTT,CASSYSTKGQPQHF
17,TRBV7-3,NA,NA,TRBJ2-2,TGTGCCAGCAGCTTAGGGGGCGGCGGGGGCGACACCGGGGAGCTGTTTTTT,CASSLGGGGGDTGELFF
18,TRBV27,NA,NA,TRBJ2-1,TGTGCCAGCAGAATCGGGGACCTCAATGTTGGGTCCTACAATGAGCAGTTCTTC,CASRIGDLNVGSYNEQFF
13,TRBV19,TRBD1,NA,TRBJ2-3,TGTGCCGTTGAGGGGGCGAGCACAGATACGCAGTATTTT,CAVEGASTDTQYF
15,TRBV4-3,NA,NA,TRBJ1-3,TGCGCCAGCAGCCAAGATCTAGCTTCTGGAAACACCATATATTTT,CASSQDLASGNTIYF
13,TRBV12-5,NA,NA,TRBJ2-2,TGTGCTAGTAGTTTAATAGACACCGGGGAGCTGTTTTTT,CASSLIDTGELFF
16,TRBV18,NA,NA,TRBJ1-6,TGTGCCAGCTCACCCGGCGGAGGGGGGCCCGGTTCACCCCTCCACTTT,CASSPGGGGPGSPLHF
13,TRBV14,NA,NA,TRBJ2-1,TGTGCCAGCAGCCGATCTGGTTACAATGAGCAGTTCTTC,CASSRSGYNEQFF
17,TRBV4-1,TRBD2,NA,TRBJ2-2,TGCGCCAGCAGCAGAGGGGTAGCGGGGGGGCTCACCGGGGAGCTGTTTTTT,CASSRGVAGGLTGELFF
14,TRBV29-1,NA,NA,TRBJ2-7,TGCAGCGTTGCAGGGGTCCAGGGCTCCTACGAGCAGTACTTC,CSVAGVQGSYEQYF
12,TRBV5-4,NA,NA,TRBJ1-1,TGTGCCAGCAGCTTACAGGACACTGAAGCTTTCTTT,CASSLQDTEAFF
15,TRBV7-3,NA,NA,TRBJ1-1,TGTGCCAGCAGCCCCCAAGGGGCGAAAGCAGCTGAAGCTTTCTTT,CASSPQGAKAAEAFF